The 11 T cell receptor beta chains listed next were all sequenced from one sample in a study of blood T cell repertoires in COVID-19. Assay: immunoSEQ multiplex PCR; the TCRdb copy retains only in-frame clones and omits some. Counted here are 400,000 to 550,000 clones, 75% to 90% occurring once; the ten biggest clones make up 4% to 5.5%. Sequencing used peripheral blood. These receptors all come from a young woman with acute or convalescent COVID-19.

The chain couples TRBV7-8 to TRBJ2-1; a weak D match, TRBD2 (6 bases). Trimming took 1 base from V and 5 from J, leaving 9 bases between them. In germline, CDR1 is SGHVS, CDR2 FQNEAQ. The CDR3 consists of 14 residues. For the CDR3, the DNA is TGTGCCAGCAGCTTAGGTTGGGGGGACAATGAGCAGTTCTTC. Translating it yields CASSLGWGDNEQFF.

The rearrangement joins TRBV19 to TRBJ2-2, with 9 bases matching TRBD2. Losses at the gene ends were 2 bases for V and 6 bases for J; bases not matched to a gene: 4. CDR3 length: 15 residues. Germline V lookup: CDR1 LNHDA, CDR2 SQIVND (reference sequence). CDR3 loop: CASSIFAGGAGELFF. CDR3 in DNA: TGTGCCAGTAGTATATTTGCGGGGGGGGCCGGGGAGCTGTTTTTT.

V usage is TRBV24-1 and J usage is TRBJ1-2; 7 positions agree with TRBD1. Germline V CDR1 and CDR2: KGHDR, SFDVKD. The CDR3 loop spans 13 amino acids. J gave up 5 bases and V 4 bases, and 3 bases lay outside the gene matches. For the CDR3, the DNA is TGTGCCACCAGTGAAGGGGACAGATATGGCTACACCTTC. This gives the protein CATSEGDRYGYTF.

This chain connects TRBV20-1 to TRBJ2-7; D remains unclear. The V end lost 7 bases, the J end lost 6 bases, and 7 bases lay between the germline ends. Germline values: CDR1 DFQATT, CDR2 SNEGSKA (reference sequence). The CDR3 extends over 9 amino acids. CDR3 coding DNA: TGCAGTGACGGGTGCGAGCAGTACTTC. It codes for CSDGCEQYF.

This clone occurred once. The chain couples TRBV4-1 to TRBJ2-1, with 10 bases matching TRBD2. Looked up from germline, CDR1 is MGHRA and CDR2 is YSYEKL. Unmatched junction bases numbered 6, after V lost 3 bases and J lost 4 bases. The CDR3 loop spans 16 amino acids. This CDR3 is CASSQPIAGGYNEQFF. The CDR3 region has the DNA TGCGCCAGCAGCCAGCCAATAGCGGGGGGTTACAATGAGCAGTTCTTC.

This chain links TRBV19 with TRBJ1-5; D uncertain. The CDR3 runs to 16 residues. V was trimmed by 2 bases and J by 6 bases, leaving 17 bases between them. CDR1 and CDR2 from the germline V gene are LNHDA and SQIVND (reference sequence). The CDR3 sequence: CASSIPPGVVSQPQHF. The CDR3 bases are TGTGCCAGTAGTATACCCCCCGGGGTAGTAAGTCAGCCCCAGCATTTT.

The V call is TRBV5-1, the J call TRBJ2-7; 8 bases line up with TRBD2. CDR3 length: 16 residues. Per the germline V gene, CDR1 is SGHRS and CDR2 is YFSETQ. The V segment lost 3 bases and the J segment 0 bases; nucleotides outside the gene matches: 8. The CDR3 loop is CASSSLAGTPSYEQYF. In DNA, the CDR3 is TGCGCCAGCAGCTCCTTAGCGGGGACGCCCTCCTACGAGCAGTACTTC.

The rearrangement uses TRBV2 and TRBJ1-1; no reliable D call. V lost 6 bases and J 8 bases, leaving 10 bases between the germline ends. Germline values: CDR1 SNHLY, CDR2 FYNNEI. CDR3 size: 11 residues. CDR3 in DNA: TGTGCCAGCAGAGCGTCGGGGGAAGCTTTCTTT. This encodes CASRASGEAFF.

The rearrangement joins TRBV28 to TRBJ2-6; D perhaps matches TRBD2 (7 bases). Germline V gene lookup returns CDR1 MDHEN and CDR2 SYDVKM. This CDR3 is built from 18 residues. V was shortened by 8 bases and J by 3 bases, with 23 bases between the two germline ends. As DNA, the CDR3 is TGTGCCAGCTCTCCGGGGAGGGGGGAAAGGTTTGGGGCCAACGTCCTGACTTTC. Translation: CASSPGRGERFGANVLTF.

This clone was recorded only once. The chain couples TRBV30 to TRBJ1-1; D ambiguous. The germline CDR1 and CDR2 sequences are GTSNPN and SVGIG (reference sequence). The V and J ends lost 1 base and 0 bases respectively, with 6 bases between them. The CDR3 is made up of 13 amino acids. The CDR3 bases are TGTGCCTGGAGTGATGTCATGAACACTGAAGCTTTCTTT. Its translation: CAWSDVMNTEAFF.

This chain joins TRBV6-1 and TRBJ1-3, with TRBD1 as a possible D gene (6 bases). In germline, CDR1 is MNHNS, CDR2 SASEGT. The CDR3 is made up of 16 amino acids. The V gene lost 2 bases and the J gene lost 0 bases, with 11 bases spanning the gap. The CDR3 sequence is CASSEFPQGSGNTIYF. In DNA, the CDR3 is TGTGCCAGCAGTGAATTTCCACAGGGCTCTGGAAACACCATATATTTT.